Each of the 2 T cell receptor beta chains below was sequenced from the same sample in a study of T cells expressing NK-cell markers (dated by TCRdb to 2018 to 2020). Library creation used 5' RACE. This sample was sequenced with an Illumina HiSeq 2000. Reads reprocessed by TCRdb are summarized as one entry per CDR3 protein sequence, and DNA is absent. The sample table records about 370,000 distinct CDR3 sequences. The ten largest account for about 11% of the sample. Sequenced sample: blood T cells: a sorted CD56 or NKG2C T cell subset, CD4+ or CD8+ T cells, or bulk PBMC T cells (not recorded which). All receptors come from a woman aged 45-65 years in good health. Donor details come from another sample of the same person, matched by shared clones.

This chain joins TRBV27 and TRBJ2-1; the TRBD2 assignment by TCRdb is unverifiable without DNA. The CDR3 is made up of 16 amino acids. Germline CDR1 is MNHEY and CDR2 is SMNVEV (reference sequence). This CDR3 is CASSFKPAGQSNEQFF.

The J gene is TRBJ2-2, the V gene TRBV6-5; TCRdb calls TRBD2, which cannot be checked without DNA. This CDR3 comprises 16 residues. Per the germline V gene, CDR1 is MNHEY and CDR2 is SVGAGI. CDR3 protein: CASRLTSGLNTGELFF.